This T cell receptor beta chain appears in the sequencing data of a study of tumor and adjacent non-tumor tissue in lung cancer. Study-wide background: Patients comprised about a dozen adenocarcinoma, a couple of squamous cell carcinoma and 1 small cell lung cancer. Notes on the study in general: Compared with tumor, normal lung showed significantly lower TCR diversity.

No cell sorting was done before RNA was extracted from the tissue. Germline CDR1 SGHDT, CDR2 YYEEEE. The CDR3 has 17 amino acids. TCRbeta libraries were built with three rounds of nested PCR, modified from ARM-PCR. TCRdb passed the multiplex PCR reads through MiXCR, listing each CDR3 protein once. Altogether about 85,000 distinct CDR3 sequences are present, around two thirds being singletons, with the ten largest covering roughly 14%. Remarks on this clonotype: The antigen remains undetermined. One junction end does not reproduce the germline sequence, and a read error may be involved.

The chain joins TRBV5-6 to TRBJ2-2; D uncertain. Specimen: lung tumor tissue. The receptor was isolated from a man between 65 and 80 years old with non-small cell lung cancer. The CDR3 here is CVSLVSGSTTNTGELFF. The CDR3 DNA reads as TGTGTCAGCTTGGTGTCAGGATCCACTACGAACACCGGGGAGCTGTTTTTT.